This T cell receptor (beta chain) comes out of a study of shared clonotypes between healthy human individuals. Trimming left V 4 bases short and J 4 bases short, with 14 bases between. The CDR3 totals 15 residues. Germline CDR1 MGHRA, CDR2 YSYEKL. Each PCR replicate run on unsorted PBMC took in 300 to 350 ng DNA, roughly 29,000 T cell genomes. Data came from immunoSEQ multiplex PCR; TCRdb stores just in-frame clones and leaves some out. The profile covers 490,000 or so clones, with around 80% appearing a single time and about an eighth taken by the ten largest. Healthy HIV-negative adults without recent acute infections or vaccinations served as donors.

Sequenced input: PBMCs. The chain recombines TRBV4-1 with TRBJ1-5; D is possibly TRBD1 (6 bases). The receptor was isolated from a woman aged 40 to 50 in good health. Some clones in this sample may be carry-over from other donors' samples. CDR3 loop: CASSRESGENQPQHF. CDR3 nucleotides: TGCGCCAGCAGCCGGGAGTCAGGGGAAAATCAGCCCCAGCATTTT.